This TCR beta chain was sequenced in a study of beta chain features in type 1 diabetes. Trimming removed 2 bases at V and 4 bases at J, with 16 bases between. CDR3 length: 15 residues. Germline-derived CDR1 and CDR2 are SGDLS and YYNGEE. This clone was observed at least ten times. Its antigen is not identified. Sequencing targeted expressed TCRB transcripts, as all isolated RNA had been reverse transcribed. Using immunoSEQ multiplex PCR, the repertoire was profiled, and TCRdb retains in-frame clones only, with some absent. The table lists a few hundred thousand clones, 8.5% to 10% of them singletons. Study-wide results and caveats: Amplification by PCR could prefer shorter templates, with the same effect in patients and controls. There were fewer insertions and more deletions at the VDJ junctions of type 1 diabetes patients. People with Type 1 diabetes carried modestly yet significantly shorter TCRB CDR3s in all four CD4+ subsets. Whether TCRB rearrangement is influenced by HLA type was left unresolved in this analysis.

Material for sequencing was central memory CD4+ T cells from blood. The rearrangement joins TRBV9 to TRBJ2-7; a weak D match, TRBD2 (6 bases). The TCR was taken from a man aged 25-45 years with type 1 diabetes. CDR3 in amino acids: CASSVGGAAEYEQYF. The CDR3 nucleotides read TGTGCCAGCAGCGTCGGCGGGGCAGCAGAGTACGAGCAGTACTTC.